These T cell receptor beta chains were read from a single sample in a study of cytomegalovirus exposure and HLA in healthy donors. Here immunoSEQ multiplex PCR was the method, and the copy in TCRdb shows in-frame clones only, minus some. The table includes some 160,000 clones, 70% to 80% detected once. The sample taken for sequencing was PBMCs. These receptors originate from a man aged 60 to 75 in good health and CMV-seronegative. The CDR3 runs from the conserved cysteine through the conserved F or W. A D gene is named only where the DNA matches it firmly. A clone size is listed for some rows: how often the clone was seen (once, few, many), or a class if it is expanded.

CDR3 protein | V gene | D gene | clone size
CASSYSRSRGYGYTF | TRBV6-5 | . | .
CASRQGYEQYF | TRBV6-5 | . | few
CASSFGGGYEQYF | TRBV7-8 | TRBD2 | .
CAWAGGSTSGRRVRRNEQFF | TRBV30 | TRBD2 | .
CASSVGGLPSGANYGYTF | TRBV9 | . | .
CASRGNGYTF | TRBV5-1 | . | .
CASSFTGPYEQYF | TRBV13 | . | .
CATRQASYEQYF | TRBV6-1 | . | .
CASSVAPAGGDNEQFF | TRBV9 | TRBD2 | .
CASSDTGDRPTPYGYTF | TRBV6-4 | TRBD1 | .
CASSLAENTIYF | TRBV27 | . | .
CAISLTSNAEGYTF | TRBV10-3 | . | once
CASSSTTGSEEKLFF | TRBV5-1 | TRBD1 | .
CSSSLGATDGYTF | TRBV7-9 | . | .
CASSLAVGVGTEAFF | TRBV5-1 | . | .
CASSQDGGVSNTGELFF | TRBV4-2 | TRBD2 | .
CASSPGVYGYTF | TRBV2 | . | .
CAWSSGEAQPQHF | TRBV30 | . | .
CASSYSRVDTDTQYF | TRBV6-5 | . | few
CANTTGNYGYTF | TRBV6-6 | . | .
CASSKQGRGDEKLFF | TRBV5-1 | . | .
CASRPSGIGFYEQYF | TRBV19 | . | .
CASDKTGTSQETQYF | TRBV2 | . | few
CASSPTGTQETQYF | TRBV5-1 | . | few
CASSETGNSPLNF | TRBV7-8 | TRBD1 | .
CASSLYSGSAYGYTF | TRBV27 | . | .
CASSLAPGVDYGYTF | TRBV5-1 | . | .
CASSLSETSNRARTDTQYF | TRBV11-2 | TRBD2 | .
CATSSGQVQETQYF | TRBV15 | TRBD1 | .
CASSEREGGLTSSGNTIYF | TRBV6-1 | . | .
CASSPGPGAEAFF | TRBV5-1 | . | .
CASSIRGEAFF | TRBV19 | . | .
CASSYDRGLSTDTQYF | TRBV6-5 | TRBD1 | .
CASRSLMAGAGDTQYF | TRBV13 | . | .
CASSLPLAEAEQYF | TRBV28 | TRBD2 | .
CASSSSGFSYGYTF | TRBV10-2 | . | .
CAWSATSGLGTDTQYF | TRBV30 | TRBD2 | few
CASSEELYNSPLHF | TRBV6-1 | . | .
CASSVFAGGQAGELFF | TRBV9 | TRBD2 | .
CASSPERTRRNYGYTF | TRBV5-1 | . | few
CASSLFVAGYTDTQYF | TRBV5-4 | . | .
CASSYQGANTGELFF | TRBV6-5 | . | .
CASSTREPGNTIYF | TRBV6-1 | . | few
CASKPVGGGTDTQYF | TRBV9 | . | .
CASSLAPGPTGELFF | TRBV5-1 | . | few
CASSWRQDPTETQYF | TRBV7-9 | . | .
CSPDLDRESSGNTIYF | TRBV29-1 | TRBD1 | .
CASSETVMNTEAFF | TRBV6-1 | . | .
CASSLVTGAPSYEQYF | TRBV5-6 | . | once
CASSSTGVITEAFF | TRBV7-8 | TRBD1 | .
CASSPSGGRGVGYTF | TRBV5-1 | . | .
CASSDLSSAYEQYF | TRBV2 | . | few
CASRYRENTEAFF | TRBV6-1 | . | .
CASSREENNQPQHF | TRBV2 | . | .